A single sample gave rise to the 10 T cell receptor beta chains below, sequenced in a study of blood T cell repertoires in COVID-19. Sequencing used immunoSEQ multiplex PCR; TCRdb keeps in-frame clones, though not all of them. This sample has roughly 240,000 clones; roughly 86% occur once, and the top ten carry approximately 4%. The sequencing input was peripheral blood. These TCRs come from a man in his late teens or twenties with active or convalescent COVID-19.

The rearrangement links TRBV3-1 (or the pseudogene TRBV3-2) to TRBJ1-2; TRBD1 matches at 8 bases. Germline lookup yields CDR1 LGHDT and CDR2 YNNKEL (reference sequence). There are 16 residues in the CDR3. V was clipped by 0 bases and J by 8 bases; unmatched bases: 11. CDR3 residues: CASSQDQVRTGIGYTF. The CDR3 nucleotides are TGTGCCAGCAGCCAAGACCAAGTTCGGACAGGGATAGGCTACACCTTC.

This clone was counted once. V is TRBV11-3 and J is TRBJ2-5, with D tentatively TRBD1 (6 bases). V gave up 4 bases and J gave up 1 base, with 16 bases separating them. The CDR3 sequence is 16 residues long. The germline V gene encodes CDR1 SGHNT and CDR2 YENEEA. CDR3 sequence reads: CASSSPWDTSQETQYF. CDR3 nucleotides: TGTGCCAGCAGCTCACCTTGGGACACCAGCCAAGAGACCCAGTACTTC.

The sample holds a few counts of this clone. J is TRBJ2-7 and V is TRBV5-1, with 9 nucleotides matching TRBD1. V lost 6 bases and J lost 7; bases outside the gene matches: 8. The CDR3 consists of 13 residues. Germline V gives CDR1 SGHRS, CDR2 YFSETQ. The CDR3 DNA reads as TGCGCCAGCACCCCCATCGGGACAGGGGAGCAGTACTTC. The encoded protein is CASTPIGTGEQYF.

This chain joins TRBV28 and TRBJ1-2; D remains unclear. The CDR3 consists of 17 residues. From germline, CDR1 is MDHEN and CDR2 SYDVKM. The germline V and J ends were trimmed by 3 bases and 1 base, with 18 bases remaining between them. The CDR3 loop is CASSFLEADLVNYGYTF. Written as DNA, the CDR3 is TGTGCCAGCAGTTTCCTAGAAGCCGACCTTGTTAACTATGGCTACACCTTC.

The J gene is TRBJ2-1, the V gene TRBV11-2, with 11 bases fitting TRBD1. V shed 4 bases and J 6 bases; nucleotides not matched to a gene: 5. CDR3 length: 15 residues. CDR1 is SGHAT and CDR2 is FQNNGV in the germline V gene. CDR3 DNA: TGTGCCAGCAGCTCCGGACAGGGGGCTGGCAATGAGCAGTTCTTC. Its translation is CASSSGQGAGNEQFF.

V gene TRBV11-2 combines with J gene TRBJ1-2; D call uncertain. The V and J ends lost 5 bases and 5 bases respectively, with 24 bases between them. The germline gives CDR1 SGHAT, CDR2 FQNNGV. The CDR3 totals 17 residues. The CDR3 DNA reads TGTGCCAGCAGCCCGACCACAGTCACTTCACAACTTTATGGCTACACCTTC. Translating gives CASSPTTVTSQLYGYTF.

The V gene is TRBV11-3, the J gene TRBJ1-3; D is unresolved. V gave up 5 bases and J gave up 7 bases, with 15 bases separating them. Per germline, CDR1 SGHNT and CDR2 YENEEA. The CDR3 contains 14 residues. The DNA for the CDR3 is TGTGCCAGCAGCCCTATCGTCTTATGGAACACCATATATTTT. Protein: CASSPIVLWNTIYF.

By share, this clone counts as medium-sized. This chain links TRBV2 with TRBJ2-7, with D hard to call. This CDR3 is 12 amino acids long. Germline-derived CDR1 and CDR2 are SNHLY and FYNNEI. Trimming removed 6 bases at V and 6 bases at J, with 12 bases between. CDR3 sequence reads: CASSEFKSEQYF. CDR3 nucleotide sequence: TGTGCCAGCAGCGAGTTTAAGTCCGAGCAGTACTTC.

This clone appeared once. This chain uses TRBV18 with TRBJ1-2, with D perhaps TRBD1 (6 bases). Trimming removed 5 bases at V and 7 bases at J, with 29 bases between. Per the germline V gene, CDR1 is KGHSH and CDR2 is LQKENI. The CDR3 covers 18 residues. The CDR3 here is CASSAKTLDRTSSGGYTF. The DNA for the CDR3 is TGTGCCAGCTCAGCCAAAACCCTTGACAGGACCTCCTCGGGTGGCTACACCTTC.

CDR3 loop: CASWVVPRDTEAFF. For the CDR3, the DNA is TGTGCCAGCTGGGTTGTACCACGGGACACTGAAGCTTTCTTT. The chain joins TRBV2 to TRBJ1-1; D uncertain. V lost 8 bases and J lost 3, with 16 bases in between. Germline assignment: CDR1 SNHLY and CDR2 FYNNEI. The CDR3 spans 14 residues.